The 8 T cell receptor beta chains presented below share a single source sample, sequenced in a study of blood T cell repertoires in COVID-19. Here immunoSEQ multiplex PCR was the method, and the copy in TCRdb shows in-frame clones only, minus some. The sample has about 190,000 clones, 70% to 85% seen once. Sequencing was carried out using PBMCs or T cells enriched from blood (not recorded which). Receptors were obtained from a woman between 55 and 75 years old with acute COVID-19.

V is TRBV6-5 and J is TRBJ2-6; no clear D. The V gene's germline CDR1 is MNHEY and CDR2 SVGAGI. Between the trimmed V and J ends, which lost 4 bases and 4 bases, there was a span of 14 bases. The CDR3 spans 16 residues. The DNA of the CDR3 is TGTGCCAGCAGTTTACTTCTTACTCCCGGGGCCAACGTCCTGACTTTC. This translates into CASSLLLTPGANVLTF.

This clone was picked up one time. The V gene is TRBV18, the J gene TRBJ2-1; weak D call: TRBD2 (6 bases). The CDR3 runs 15 residues. Germline CDR1 and CDR2: KGHSH and LQKENI. The V gene lost 6 bases and the J gene lost 4 bases, with 16 bases spanning the gap. CDR3 in DNA: TGTGCCAGCTCTTCGACTAGTTCCTTATACAATGAGCAGTTCTTC. It codes for CASSSTSSLYNEQFF. The full variable domain, its missing parts supplied by reference TRBV18 and TRBJ2-1, is NAGVMQNPRHLVRRRGQEARLRCSPMKGHSHVYWYRQLPEEGLKFMVYLQKENIIDESGMPKERFSAEFPKEGPSILRIQQVVRGDSAAYFCASSSTSSLYNEQFFGPGTRLTVL.

The chain couples TRBV27 to TRBJ2-1, with 14 bases matching TRBD2. The ends lost 4 bases at V and 8 bases at J; junction bases unmatched: 4. The CDR3 runs 15 residues. Germline CDR1 is MNHEY and CDR2 is SMNVEV (reference sequence). The CDR3 DNA is TGTGCCAGCAGTTGGGGGACTAGCGGGGGTGATGAGCAGTTCTTC. This translates into CASSWGTSGGDEQFF.

The rearrangement joins TRBV5-1 to TRBJ1-1, with D unclear. The germline V and J ends were trimmed by 1 base and 1 base, with 5 bases remaining between them. Germline CDR1 is SGHRS and CDR2 is YFSETQ. This CDR3 has 13 residues. The CDR3 is CASSLTGNTEAFF. For the CDR3, the DNA is TGCGCCAGCAGCTTGACGGGGAACACTGAAGCTTTCTTT.

This sequence joins TRBV19 and TRBJ1-5; D may be TRBD1 (6 bases). The V gene's germline CDR1 is LNHDA and CDR2 SQIVND (reference sequence). V was clipped by 6 bases and J by 0 bases, with 18 bases between them. The CDR3 spans 17 residues. The CDR3 is CASSWDIGGYSNQPQHF. CDR3 coding DNA: TGTGCCAGTAGCTGGGACATAGGGGGATATAGCAATCAGCCCCAGCATTTT.

The genes are TRBV10-1 and TRBJ2-3, with D perhaps TRBD1 (6 bases). Between the trimmed V and J ends, which lost 7 bases and 4 bases, there was a span of 12 bases. Looked up from germline, CDR1 is WNHNN and CDR2 is SYGVQD (reference sequence). The CDR3 length is 13 residues. CDR3 bases: TGCGCCAGCACGTCAGGGGATTCAGATACGCAGTATTTT. It codes for CASTSGDSDTQYF.

This clone was seen repeatedly, ten times or more. The V and J genes are TRBV2 and TRBJ2-5; D possibly corresponds to TRBD2 (5 bases). The CDR3 has 15 residues. Germline CDR1 reads SNHLY; CDR2 reads FYNNEI. The V end lost 4 bases, the J end lost 2 bases, and 14 bases lay between the germline ends. The CDR3 loop reads CASSGGMGFQETQYF. Written as DNA, the CDR3 is TGTGCCAGCAGTGGAGGGATGGGATTTCAAGAGACCCAGTACTTC. Variable domain in full (rest from reference TRBV2 and TRBJ2-5): EPEVTQTPSHQVTQMGQEVILRCVPISNHLYFYWYRQILGQKVEFLVSFYNNEISEKSEIFDDQFSVERPDGSNFTLKIRSTKLEDSAMYFCASSGGMGFQETQYFGPGTRLLVL.

The V and J genes are TRBV11-2 and TRBJ1-2; D is uncertain. V lost 0 bases and J lost 4, with 12 bases in between. Germline V gene lookup returns CDR1 SGHAT and CDR2 FQNNGV. The CDR3 is made up of 15 amino acids. DNA for the CDR3: TGTGCCAGCAGCTTAGATCTAGGTCCGACCTATGGCTACACCTTC. It is translated as CASSLDLGPTYGYTF.